This entry is about one T cell receptor beta chain. Profiled with immunoSEQ multiplex PCR; TCRdb holds only in-frame clones, not every one. The sample includes 35,000 to 40,000 clones, approximately 80% of them seen just once. The CDR3 is 14 residues long. The V end was cut by 0 bases, the J end by 4 bases, with 10 bases between. Per germline, CDR1 SGHDT and CDR2 YYEEEE. The source of the sample is a study of PD-L1 blockade in urothelial cancer. Across the study: Atezolizumab at 1,200 mg intravenously every 3 weeks was started by patients at some point between 2014 and 2016.

Time point: pretreatment peripheral blood. The chain recombines TRBV5-6 with TRBJ1-2, with unresolved D. This TCR was sampled from a man between 60 and 75 years old with urothelial cancer. Source: PBMCs, taken around atezolizumab (anti-PD-L1) treatment. CDR3 protein: CASSLDSIVYGYTF. The CDR3 DNA sequence: TGTGCCAGCAGCTTGGACTCCATAGTCTATGGCTACACCTTC.